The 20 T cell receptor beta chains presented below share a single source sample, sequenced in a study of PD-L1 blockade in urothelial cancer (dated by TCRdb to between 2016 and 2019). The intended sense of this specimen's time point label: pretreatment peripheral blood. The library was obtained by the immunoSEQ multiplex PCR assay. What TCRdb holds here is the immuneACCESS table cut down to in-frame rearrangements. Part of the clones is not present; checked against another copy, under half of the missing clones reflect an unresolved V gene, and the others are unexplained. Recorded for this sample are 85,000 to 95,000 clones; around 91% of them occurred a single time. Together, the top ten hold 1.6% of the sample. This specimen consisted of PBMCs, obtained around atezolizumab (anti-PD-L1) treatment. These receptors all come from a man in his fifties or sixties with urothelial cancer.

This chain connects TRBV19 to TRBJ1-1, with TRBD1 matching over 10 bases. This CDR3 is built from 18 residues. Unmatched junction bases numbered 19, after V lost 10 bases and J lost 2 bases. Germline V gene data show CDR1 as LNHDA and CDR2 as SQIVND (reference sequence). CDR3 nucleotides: TGTGCCACAGGGGGGGGTCGGGACAGGGGAGAAACAAACACTGAAGCTTTCTTT. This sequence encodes CATGGGRDRGETNTEAFF.

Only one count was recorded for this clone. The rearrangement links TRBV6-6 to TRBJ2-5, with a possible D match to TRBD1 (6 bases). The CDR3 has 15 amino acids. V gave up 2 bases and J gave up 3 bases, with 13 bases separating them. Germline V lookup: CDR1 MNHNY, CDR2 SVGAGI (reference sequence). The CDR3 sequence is CASSYTLTGKETQYF. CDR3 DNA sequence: TGTGCCAGCAGTTACACGCTTACAGGGAAAGAGACCCAGTACTTC.

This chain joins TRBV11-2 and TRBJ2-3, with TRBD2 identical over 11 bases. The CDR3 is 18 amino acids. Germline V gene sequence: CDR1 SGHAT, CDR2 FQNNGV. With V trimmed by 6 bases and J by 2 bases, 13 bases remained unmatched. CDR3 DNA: TGTGCCAGCAGTGCGGGGACTAGCGGCACTAAATTCACAGATACGCAGTATTTT. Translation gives CASSAGTSGTKFTDTQYF.

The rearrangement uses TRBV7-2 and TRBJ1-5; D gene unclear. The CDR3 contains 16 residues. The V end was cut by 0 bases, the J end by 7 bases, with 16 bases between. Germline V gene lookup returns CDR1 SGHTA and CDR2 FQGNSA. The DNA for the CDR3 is TGTGCCAGCAGCTTAGCCCGTGAAGGACTGGGGCAGCCCCAGCATTTT. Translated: CASSLAREGLGQPQHF.

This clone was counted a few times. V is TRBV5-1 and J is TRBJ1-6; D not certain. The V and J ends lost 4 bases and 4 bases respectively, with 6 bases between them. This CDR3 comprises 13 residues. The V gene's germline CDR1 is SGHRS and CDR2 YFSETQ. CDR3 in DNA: TGCGCCAGCAGCGAAACATATAATTCACCCCTCCACTTT. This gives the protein CASSETYNSPLHF.

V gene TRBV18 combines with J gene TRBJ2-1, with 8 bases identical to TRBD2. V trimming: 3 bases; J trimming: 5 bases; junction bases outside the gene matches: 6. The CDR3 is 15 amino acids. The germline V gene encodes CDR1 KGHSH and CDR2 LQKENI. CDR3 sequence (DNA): TGTGCCAGCTCACCGAGAACTAGCGGCCACAATGAGCAGTTCTTC. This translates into CASSPRTSGHNEQFF.

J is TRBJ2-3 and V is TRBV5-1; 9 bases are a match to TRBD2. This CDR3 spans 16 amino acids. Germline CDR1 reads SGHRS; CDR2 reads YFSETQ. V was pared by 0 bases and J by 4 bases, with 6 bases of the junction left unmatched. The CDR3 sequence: CASSLEGTSYPDTQYF. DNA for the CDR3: TGCGCCAGCAGCTTGGAAGGGACTAGCTATCCAGATACGCAGTATTTT.

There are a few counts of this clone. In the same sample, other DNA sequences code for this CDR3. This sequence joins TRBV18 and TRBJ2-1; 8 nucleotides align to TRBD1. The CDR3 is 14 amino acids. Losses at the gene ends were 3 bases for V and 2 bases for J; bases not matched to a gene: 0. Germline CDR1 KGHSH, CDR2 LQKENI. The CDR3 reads CASSPGQAYNEQFF. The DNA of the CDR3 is TGTGCCAGCTCACCGGGACAGGCCTACAATGAGCAGTTCTTC.

In DNA, the CDR3 is TGTGCCAGCAGGGGCTTTACTAGCGGGAGCTACGAGCAGTACTTC. It specifies CASRGFTSGSYEQYF. The chain links TRBV9 to TRBJ2-7; TRBD2 matches at 11 bases. Germline values: CDR1 SGDLS, CDR2 YYNGEE. Germline trimming cut 5 bases from V and 3 bases from J; bases unmatched to any gene: 7. The CDR3 has 15 residues.

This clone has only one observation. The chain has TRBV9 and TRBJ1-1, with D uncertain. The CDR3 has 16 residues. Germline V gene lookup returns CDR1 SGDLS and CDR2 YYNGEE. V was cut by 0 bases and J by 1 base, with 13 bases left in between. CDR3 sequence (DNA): TGTGCCAGCAGCGTAGGGATTACAGAACGGAACACTGAAGCTTTCTTT. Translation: CASSVGITERNTEAFF.

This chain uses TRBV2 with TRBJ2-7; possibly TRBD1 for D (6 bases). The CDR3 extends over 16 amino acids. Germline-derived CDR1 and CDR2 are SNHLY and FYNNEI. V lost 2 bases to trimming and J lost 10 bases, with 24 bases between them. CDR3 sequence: CASSESTGQGWGNQYF. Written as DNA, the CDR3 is TGTGCCAGCAGTGAATCGACCGGCCAGGGGTGGGGGAACCAGTACTTC.

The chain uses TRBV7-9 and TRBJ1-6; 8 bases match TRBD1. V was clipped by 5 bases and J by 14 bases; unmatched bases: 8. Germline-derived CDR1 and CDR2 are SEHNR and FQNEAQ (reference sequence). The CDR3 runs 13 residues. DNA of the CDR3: TGTGCCAGCAGCACGACAGGGGTAGGGTCCCTCCACTTT. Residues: CASSTTGVGSLHF.

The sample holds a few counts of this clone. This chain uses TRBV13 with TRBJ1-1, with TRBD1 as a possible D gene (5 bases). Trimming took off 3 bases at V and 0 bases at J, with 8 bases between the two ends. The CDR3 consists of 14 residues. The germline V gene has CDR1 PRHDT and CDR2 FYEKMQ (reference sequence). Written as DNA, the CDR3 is TGTGCCAGCAGCTTTAGACAGCTGAACACTGAAGCTTTCTTT. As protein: CASSFRQLNTEAFF.

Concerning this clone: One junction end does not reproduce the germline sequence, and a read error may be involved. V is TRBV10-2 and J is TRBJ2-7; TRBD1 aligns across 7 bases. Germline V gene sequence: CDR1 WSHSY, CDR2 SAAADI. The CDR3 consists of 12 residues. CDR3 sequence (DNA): TGCGCCAGCAGTCTAACAGGGACAGTCGGACACTTC. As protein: CASSLTGTVGHF.

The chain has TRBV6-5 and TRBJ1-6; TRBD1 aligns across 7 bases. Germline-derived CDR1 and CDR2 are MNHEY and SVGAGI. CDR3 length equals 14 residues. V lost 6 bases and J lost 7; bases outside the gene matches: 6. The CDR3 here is CASRQGERNSPLHF. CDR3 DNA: TGTGCCAGCAGGCAGGGGGAGAGGAATTCACCCCTCCACTTT.

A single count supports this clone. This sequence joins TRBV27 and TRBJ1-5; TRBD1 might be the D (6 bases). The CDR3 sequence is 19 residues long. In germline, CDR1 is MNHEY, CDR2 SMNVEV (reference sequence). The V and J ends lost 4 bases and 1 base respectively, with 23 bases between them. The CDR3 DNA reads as TGTGCCAGCAGTTATTCACCCCGTACAGGGCGCACGAGCAATCAGCCCCAGCATTTT. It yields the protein CASSYSPRTGRTSNQPQHF.

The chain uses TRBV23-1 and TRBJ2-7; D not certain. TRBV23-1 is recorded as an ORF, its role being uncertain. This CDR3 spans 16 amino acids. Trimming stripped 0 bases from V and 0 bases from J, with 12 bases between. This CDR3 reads CASSQSNVSSSYEQYF. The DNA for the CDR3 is TGCGCCAGCAGTCAATCGAATGTTAGCAGCTCCTACGAGCAGTACTTC.

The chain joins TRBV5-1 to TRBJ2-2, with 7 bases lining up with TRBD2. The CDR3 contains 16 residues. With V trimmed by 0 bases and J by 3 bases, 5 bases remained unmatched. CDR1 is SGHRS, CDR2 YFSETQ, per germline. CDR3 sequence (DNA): TGCGCCAGCAGCTTGGAGGCGGGAGCCTACACCGGGGAGCTGTTTTTT. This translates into CASSLEAGAYTGELFF.

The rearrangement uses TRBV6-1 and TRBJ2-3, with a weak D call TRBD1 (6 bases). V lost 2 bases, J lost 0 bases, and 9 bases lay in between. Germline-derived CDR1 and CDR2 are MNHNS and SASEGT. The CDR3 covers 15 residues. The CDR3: CASSEQGTSTDTQYF. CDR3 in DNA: TGTGCCAGCAGTGAACAGGGGACCAGCACAGATACGCAGTATTTT.

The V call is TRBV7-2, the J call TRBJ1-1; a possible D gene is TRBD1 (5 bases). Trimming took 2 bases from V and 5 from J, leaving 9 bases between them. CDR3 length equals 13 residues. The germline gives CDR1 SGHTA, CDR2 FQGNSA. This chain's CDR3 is CASSLLAGTEAFF. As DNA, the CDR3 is TGTGCCAGCAGCTTACTTGCAGGGACTGAAGCTTTCTTT.